These 27 T cell receptor beta chains came from one sample sequenced in a study of siplizumab effects on memory and regulatory T cells. Sequencing used immunoSEQ multiplex PCR; TCRdb keeps in-frame clones, though not all of them. Of tens of thousands of clones detected, approximately 93% appear once; the ten largest clones hold 5.5% to 7.5%. Sample: CD8+ T cells sorted from blood. The receptors stem from a human donor in good health.

The rearrangement joins TRBV28 to TRBJ1-2; 12 positions agree with TRBD1. CDR3 length: 15 residues. J was trimmed by 4 bases and V by 7 bases; bases with no gene match: 7. Germline V gene sequence: CDR1 MDHEN, CDR2 SYDVKM. The CDR3 DNA follows: TGTGCCAGCAAAGGGACAGGGGGCTGGAGCTATGGCTACACCTTC. It encodes CASKGTGGWSYGYTF.

V gene TRBV7-9 combines with J gene TRBJ2-7, with TRBD1 identical over 7 bases. Per germline, CDR1 SEHNR and CDR2 FQNEAQ (reference sequence). V gave up 1 base and J gave up 5 bases; unmatched junction bases: 8. There are 15 residues in the CDR3. CDR3 sequence: CASSLGRQGVNEQYF. The DNA of the CDR3 is TGTGCCAGCAGCTTAGGTCGACAGGGCGTGAACGAGCAGTACTTC.

This clone has just one count. The gene calls are TRBV7-9 and TRBJ1-1; 7 bases line up with TRBD1. Germline V CDR1 and CDR2: SEHNR, FQNEAQ (reference sequence). V lost 0 bases and J lost 4; bases outside the gene matches: 8. This CDR3 has 16 amino acids. In DNA form, the CDR3 reads TGTGCCAGCAGCTTAGCCATGACAGGGAGAGGCACTGAAGCTTTCTTT. Amino acids: CASSLAMTGRGTEAFF. Together with reference TRBV7-9 and TRBJ1-1, the CDR3 gives the full variable domain: DTGVSQNPRHKITKRGQNVTFRCDPISEHNRLYWYRQTLGQGPEFLTYFQNEAQLEKSRLLSDRFSAERPKGSFSTLEIQRTEQGDSAMYLCASSLAMTGRGTEAFFGQGTRLTVV.

The chain joins TRBV14 to TRBJ1-2, with D hard to call. Per the germline V gene, CDR1 is SGHDN and CDR2 is FVKESK. This CDR3 has 13 amino acids. The ends were cut back, 4 bases at V and 4 bases at J, with 10 bases in the middle. Written as DNA, the CDR3 is TGTGCCAGCAGCCGAGGACGGTCCTATGGCTACACCTTC. Protein: CASSRGRSYGYTF. The full variable domain, its missing parts supplied by reference TRBV14 and TRBJ1-2, is EAGVTQFPSHSVIEKGQTVTLRCDPISGHDNLYWYRRVMGKEIKFLLHFVKESKQDESGMPNNRFLAERTGGTYSTLKVQPAELEDSGVYFCASSRGRSYGYTFGSGTRLTVV.

The gene calls are TRBV4-1 and TRBJ2-1, with a tentative D call TRBD2 (5 bases). Germline V gene lookup returns CDR1 MGHRA and CDR2 YSYEKL. The V and J ends lost 2 bases and 0 bases respectively, with 14 bases between them. This CDR3 comprises 17 residues. CDR3 region: CASSQLYTGSSYNEQFF. For the CDR3, the DNA is TGCGCCAGCAGCCAACTTTACACTGGGAGCTCCTACAATGAGCAGTTCTTC.

The chain recombines TRBV27 with TRBJ1-4; 9 positions match TRBD1. The germline CDR1 and CDR2 sequences are MNHEY and SMNVEV (reference sequence). This CDR3 is built from 11 residues. Trimming at V came to 9 bases and at J to 15 bases, leaving 8 bases not matched to a gene. The CDR3 loop reads CASGDRVRLFF. CDR3 nucleotide sequence: TGTGCCAGTGGGGACAGGGTACGTTTGTTTTTT.

The chain has TRBV5-1 and TRBJ2-6, with unresolved D. V was clipped by 0 bases and J by 1 base, with 5 bases between them. CDR1 and CDR2 (germline): SGHRS, YFSETQ. The CDR3 has 15 amino acids. CDR3 in amino acids: CASSLDGSGANVLTF. CDR3 DNA sequence: TGCGCCAGCAGCTTGGACGGGTCTGGGGCCAACGTCCTGACTTTC.

The chain couples TRBV7-9 to TRBJ1-3; D ambiguous. The CDR3 covers 14 residues. CDR1 is SEHNR, CDR2 FQNEAQ, per germline (reference sequence). Trimming took off 3 bases at V and 3 bases at J, with 9 bases between the two ends. The CDR3 DNA sequence: TGTGCCAGCAGCTTGGCTTTGTTTGGAAACACCATATATTTT. The encoded protein is CASSLALFGNTIYF.

The rearrangement joins TRBV19 to TRBJ1-1; D is unclear. The germline gives CDR1 LNHDA, CDR2 SQIVND (reference sequence). CDR3 size: 13 residues. Trimming removed 9 bases from V and 0 bases from J, with 11 bases in between. CDR3 bases: TGTGCCAGCCGGGCGGGTCTGAACACTGAAGCTTTCTTT. Its translation: CASRAGLNTEAFF.

The chain joins TRBV27 to TRBJ2-5; 8 bases are shared with TRBD1. The ends lost 6 bases at V and 0 bases at J; junction bases unmatched: 0. The CDR3 contains 13 residues. CDR1 is MNHEY, CDR2 SMNVEV, per germline (reference sequence). The CDR3 protein is CASRDRDQETQYF. In DNA, the CDR3 is TGTGCCAGCAGGGACAGGGACCAAGAGACCCAGTACTTC.

The CDR3, as DNA: TGTGCCAGCAGCTTAGGGCCGGAGCAGTACTTC. As protein: CASSLGPEQYF. The chain combines TRBV7-9 with TRBJ2-7; no definite D call. The V gene's germline CDR1 is SEHNR and CDR2 FQNEAQ (reference sequence). The CDR3 runs to 11 residues. Trimming removed 1 base from V and 7 bases from J, with 5 bases in between.

This clone showed up just once. V gene TRBV7-9 combines with J gene TRBJ2-7, with D possibly being TRBD1 (6 bases). The V end was cut by 5 bases, the J end by 5 bases, with 19 bases between. Germline V gene lookup returns CDR1 SEHNR and CDR2 FQNEAQ (reference sequence). The CDR3 loop spans 15 amino acids. The CDR3 is CASSAPGGLGDEQYF. Here the CDR3 DNA reads TGTGCCAGCAGCGCCCCTGGGGGCTTGGGGGACGAGCAGTACTTC. Variable domain in full (rest from reference TRBV7-9 and TRBJ2-7): DTGVSQNPRHKITKRGQNVTFRCDPISEHNRLYWYRQTLGQGPEFLTYFQNEAQLEKSRLLSDRFSAERPKGSFSTLEIQRTEQGDSAMYLCASSAPGGLGDEQYFGPGTRLTVT.

This chain uses TRBV4-1 with TRBJ2-2; D perhaps matches TRBD2 (6 bases). V was clipped by 1 base and J by 4 bases, with 10 bases between them. The germline V gene encodes CDR1 MGHRA and CDR2 YSYEKL. The CDR3 is made up of 15 amino acids. The CDR3 is CASSQVPAGTGELFF. The CDR3 DNA follows: TGCGCCAGCAGCCAAGTGCCAGCGGGCACCGGGGAGCTGTTTTTT.

The J gene is TRBJ1-4, the V gene TRBV7-3; D is unresolved. This CDR3 comprises 15 residues. Germline CDR1 and CDR2: SGHTA and FQGTGA. Trimming cost V 5 bases and J 7 bases, with 17 bases left between them. The CDR3 DNA is TGTGCCAGCAGCCCGGACTCTCCTGCAGTTGAAAAACTGTTTTTT. Translating gives CASSPDSPAVEKLFF. The variable domain in full, completed from reference TRBV7-3 and TRBJ1-4, reads GAGVSQTPSNKVTEKGKYVELRCDPISGHTALYWYRQSLGQGPEFLIYFQGTGAADDSGLPNDRFFAVRPEGSVSTLKIQRTERGDSAVYLCASSPDSPAVEKLFFGSGTQLSVL.

The rearrangement uses TRBV7-8 and TRBJ2-2; unclear D gene. The CDR3 is 15 residues long. V dropped 0 bases and J dropped 6 bases, with 11 bases sitting between them. Germline V gene lookup returns CDR1 SGHVS and CDR2 FQNEAQ. DNA for the CDR3: TGTGCCAGCAGCTTAGCGTCATCCGGGCCCGGGGAGCTGTTTTTT. Its protein is CASSLASSGPGELFF. The full variable domain, its missing parts supplied by reference TRBV7-8 and TRBJ2-2, is GAGVSQSPRYKVAKRGQDVALRCDPISGHVSLFWYQQALGQGPEFLTYFQNEAQLDKSGLPSDRFFAERPEGSVSTLKIQRTQQEDSAVYLCASSLASSGPGELFFGEGSRLTVL.

The chain is built from TRBV6-1 and TRBJ1-1; the D gene is possibly TRBD1 (5 bases). This CDR3 has 15 residues. CDR1 and CDR2 (germline): MNHNS, SASEGT. V was shortened by 7 bases and J by 1 base, with 16 bases between the two germline ends. DNA for the CDR3: TGTGCCAGCACATTTCACGGGGGGGAGAACACTGAAGCTTTCTTT. Its protein is CASTFHGGENTEAFF.

V and J are TRBV19 and TRBJ1-1, with TRBD1 as a possible D gene (5 bases). V was clipped by 5 bases and J by 5 bases, with 18 bases between them. This CDR3 contains 15 residues. Germline lookup yields CDR1 LNHDA and CDR2 SQIVND (reference sequence). The CDR3 spells CASSPGTSPFTEAFF. CDR3 DNA sequence: TGTGCCAGTAGTCCCGGGACCTCCCCTTTTACTGAAGCTTTCTTT.

The chain has TRBV13 and TRBJ1-1, with D hard to call. The CDR3 is 13 amino acids. Trimming shortened V by 2 bases and J by 4 bases, and 8 bases separated the two germline ends. In germline, CDR1 is PRHDT, CDR2 FYEKMQ (reference sequence). CDR3 loop: CASSLTLGTEAFF. The CDR3 nucleotides are TGTGCCAGCAGCTTAACTCTCGGCACTGAAGCTTTCTTT.

The J gene is TRBJ2-7, the V gene TRBV27; D may be TRBD1 (5 bases). V dropped 4 bases and J dropped 4 bases, with 14 bases sitting between them. The CDR3 contains 14 residues. Germline CDR1 reads MNHEY; CDR2 reads SMNVEV (reference sequence). CDR3 coding DNA: TGTGCCAGCAGTTCATTAGGACACCTATACGAGCAGTACTTC. Translating it yields CASSSLGHLYEQYF.

A word on this clone: The junction and the germline gene differ at one end; a read error may be behind it. V usage is TRBV7-7 and J usage is TRBJ2-1, with TRBD2 matching over 7 bases. Germline V gene sequence: CDR1 SSHAT, CDR2 FNYEAQ (reference sequence). There are 16 residues in the CDR3. The CDR3 DNA sequence: TGTGCTAGCAGCACCATGAGCGGGGTGACCTACAATGAGCAGTTCTTC. Translating it yields CASSTMSGVTYNEQFF.

This clone counts as medium-sized. The V call is TRBV7-9, the J call TRBJ1-5; D is unclear. Deletions cut 1 base from V and 10 bases from J, with 8 bases between. Germline values: CDR1 SEHNR, CDR2 FQNEAQ (reference sequence). The CDR3 is made up of 12 amino acids. As DNA, the CDR3 is TGTGCCAGCAGCTTAGGATCTTTTCCCCAGCATTTT. Encoded protein: CASSLGSFPQHF.

V usage is TRBV5-6 and J usage is TRBJ1-2, with 9 bases identical to TRBD1. The CDR3 spans 17 residues. J was trimmed by 4 bases and V by 4 bases; bases with no gene match: 14. The germline CDR1 and CDR2 sequences are SGHDT and YYEEEE. CDR3 sequence: CASSGQGILTSGYGYTF. DNA for the CDR3: TGTGCCAGCAGCGGACAGGGGATTCTAACGTCTGGCTATGGCTACACCTTC.

The chain carries TRBV27 and TRBJ1-4; D may be TRBD1 (5 bases). V lost 7 bases, J lost 4 bases, and 16 bases lay in between. This CDR3 is built from 15 residues. The V gene's germline CDR1 is MNHEY and CDR2 SMNVEV (reference sequence). The CDR3 loop reads CASTNFRDGNEKLFF. DNA of the CDR3: TGTGCCAGCACCAACTTCCGGGACGGTAATGAAAAACTGTTTTTT.

The gene calls are TRBV6-5 and TRBJ2-1; 7 positions agree with TRBD1. The CDR3 has 16 residues. CDR1 is MNHEY and CDR2 is SVGAGI in the germline V gene. The V gene end was trimmed by 0 bases and the J gene end by 2 bases; junction bases not matched to a gene: 4. Written as DNA, the CDR3 is TGTGCCAGCAGTTACTCGGGGACAGCGACCTACAATGAGCAGTTCTTC. Amino acid sequence: CASSYSGTATYNEQFF.

The chain uses TRBV6-5 and TRBJ2-3, with TRBD1 matching 7 bases. J lost 2 bases, V lost 5 bases, and 4 bases had no gene match. This CDR3 has 14 residues. Germline loops: CDR1 MNHEY, CDR2 SVGAGI. The CDR3 DNA is TGTGCCAGCAGTACGGACAGGACCACAGATACGCAGTATTTT. Amino acids: CASSTDRTTDTQYF.

The chain carries TRBV5-1 and TRBJ2-2; D gene ambiguous. From germline, CDR1 is SGHRS and CDR2 YFSETQ. V dropped 1 base and J dropped 1 base, with 8 bases sitting between them. The CDR3 loop spans 15 amino acids. The CDR3: CASSLQPQNTGELFF. CDR3 nucleotide sequence: TGCGCCAGCAGCTTGCAGCCGCAGAACACCGGGGAGCTGTTTTTT.

This clone has a single count. This rearrangement joins TRBV11-2 to TRBJ2-7; D call uncertain. From germline, CDR1 is SGHAT and CDR2 FQNNGV. This CDR3 has 14 residues. Trimming cost V 1 base and J 2 bases, with 9 bases left between them. The CDR3 loop reads CASSLVRTAYEQYF. The CDR3 coding sequence is TGTGCCAGCAGCTTAGTGCGCACAGCCTACGAGCAGTACTTC. Full variable domain (outside the CDR3, taken from reference TRBV11-2 and TRBJ2-7): EAGVAQSPRYKIIEKRQSVAFWCNPISGHATLYWYQQILGQGPKLLIQFQNNGVVDDSQLPKDRFSAERLKGVDSTLKIQPAKLEDSAVYLCASSLVRTAYEQYFGPGTRLTVT.